This TCR beta chain was found in a study of radiotherapy plus CTLA-4 blockade in lung cancer. Germline V gene sequence: CDR1 SQVTM, CDR2 ANQGSEA. This CDR3 has 12 amino acids. V shed 7 bases and J 3 bases; nucleotides not matched to a gene: 5. The table came from immunoSEQ multiplex PCR; TCRdb's copy has only in-frame clones and leaves some out. The sample carries approximately 40,000 clones, 80% to 90% recorded once. The sample was peripheral blood, taken from a patient treated with radiotherapy plus ipilimumab. The clonotype was recovered from a human donor with non-small cell lung cancer whose response to radiotherapy plus ipilimumab could not be evaluated. The chain is built from TRBV29-1 and TRBJ1-2, with 7 bases aligning to TRBD1. DNA of the CDR3: TGCAGCGCTCAGGGGGGATACTATGGCTACACCTTC. It encodes CSAQGGYYGYTF.